The sequence of this T cell receptor (beta chain) was determined in a study of blood T cell repertoires in COVID-19. Looking at the study overall: PBMCs, B-cell-depleted T cells, or T cells provided the cDNA or gDNA that made up the material.

Libraries were prepared by immunoSEQ multiplex PCR; TCRdb keeps only in-frame clonotypes and omits some of them. The sample holds approximately 70,000 clones, more than 75% seen once. Germline V gene data show CDR1 as GTSNPN and CDR2 as SVGIG (reference sequence). The CDR3 contains 14 residues. Trimming pared 5 bases from V and 7 bases from J, leaving 20 bases between. The rearrangement uses TRBV30 and TRBJ1-2; D is perhaps TRBD1 (5 bases). The sample was peripheral blood. The sequence came from an older woman with acute or convalescent COVID-19. CDR3 DNA sequence: TGTGCCTGGGCACTTGACAGCTCCACAAGTGGCTACACCTTC. This codes for CAWALDSSTSGYTF.